Below are 3 T cell receptor beta chains sequenced from a single sample in a study of T cell responses to AZD1222 COVID-19 vaccine. Only in-frame clones appear in the TCRdb table, and some are missing; sequencing was by immunoSEQ multiplex PCR. Of 95,000 to 150,000 clones listed, more than 85% are singletons. The specimen was peripheral blood, collected on day 0 of MenACWY control vaccination. The source of these receptors is an adult in good health.

The chain carries TRBV4-3 and TRBJ2-3; possibly TRBD1 or TRBD2 for D (6 bases each). Germline CDR1 LGHNA, CDR2 YSLEER. The CDR3 consists of 17 residues. Trimming took off 0 bases at V and 2 bases at J, with 15 bases between the two ends. The CDR3 loop reads CASSQDGGTSNTDTQYF. The CDR3, as DNA: TGCGCCAGCAGCCAAGACGGCGGGACATCCAACACAGATACGCAGTATTTT.

V gene TRBV30 combines with J gene TRBJ1-4, with 7 bases identical to TRBD1. The CDR3 length is 13 residues. Losses at the gene ends were 5 bases for V and 10 bases for J; bases not matched to a gene: 10. Germline V lookup: CDR1 GTSNPN, CDR2 SVGIG (reference sequence). The CDR3 DNA reads TGTGCCTGGGGAAGGGGACAGAAGGGAAAACTGTTTTTT. Protein product: CAWGRGQKGKLFF.

The genes are TRBV27 and TRBJ2-7; D ambiguous. The V end was cut by 4 bases, the J end by 6 bases, with 13 bases between. Germline V lookup: CDR1 MNHEY, CDR2 SMNVEV (reference sequence). The CDR3 is made up of 13 amino acids. CDR3 sequence reads: CASSSPGPSEQYF. The CDR3 nucleotides are TGTGCCAGCAGTTCGCCTGGGCCAAGCGAGCAGTACTTC.